Shown below are 15 T cell receptor beta chains from a single sample sequenced in a study of post-analysis software for immune sequencing data. Study-wide findings and caveats: Roughly five TRBV segments were more frequent in patients than controls; TRBV5-6, TRBV5-1 and TRBV20-1 belonged to this group.

TCR beta libraries were prepared from cDNA with unique molecular identifiers. TCRdb called the PCR reads again in MiXCR, with one record for every CDR3 protein. The table has hundreds of thousands of distinct CDR3 sequences, roughly three fifths seen once. No antigen is known for these receptors. The sample was blood. These receptors were obtained from a girl aged 2 to 9 with multiple sclerosis.

The chain links TRBV12-3 or TRBV12-4 to TRBJ2-3; the match to TRBD1 covers 9 bases. This CDR3 region has 15 residues. V lost 3 bases, J lost 4 bases, and 5 bases stayed unmatched. CDR3 in DNA: TGTGCCAGCAGTTTCGTGGGACAGGGCTCAGATACGCAGTATTTT. The encoded protein is CASSFVGQGSDTQYF.

The chain carries TRBV4-2 and TRBJ2-5; possibly TRBD2 for D (6 bases). V lost 7 bases, J lost 1 base, and 16 bases lay in between. The CDR3 loop spans 15 amino acids. Germline lookup yields CDR1 LGHNA and CDR2 YNFKEQ. DNA of the CDR3: TGTGCCAGCAAAAGGAGCGGGCAGTTCCAAGAGACCCAGTACTTC. This sequence encodes CASKRSGQFQETQYF.

This clonotype was detected only a few times. The V and J genes are TRBV6-2 or TRBV6-3 and TRBJ2-3, with D tentatively TRBD1 or TRBD2 (5 bases each). Per germline, CDR1 MNHEY and CDR2 SVGEGT. V was clipped by 5 bases and J by 11 bases, with 20 bases between them. The CDR3 runs 14 residues. The CDR3 DNA reads TGTGCCAGCAGTAACCGGGACGGGGCCATCGGGCAGTATTTT. Translating gives CASSNRDGAIGQYF.

CDR3 residues: CASRGTFYSYEQYF. The CDR3 DNA sequence: TGTGCCAGCCGAGGGACATTCTACTCCTACGAGCAGTACTTC. The chain recombines TRBV2 with TRBJ2-7, with D perhaps matching TRBD1 (6 bases). The CDR3 covers 14 residues. In germline, CDR1 is SNHLY, CDR2 FYNNEI. Trimming left V 8 bases short and J 0 bases short, with 14 bases between.

This chain's CDR3 is CSVHLAGTPYEQYF. The CDR3 nucleotides read TGCAGCGTTCACTTGGCGGGGACACCTTACGAGCAGTACTTC. J is TRBJ2-7 and V is TRBV29-1, with D perhaps given as TRBD1 or TRBD2 (6 bases each). This CDR3 comprises 14 residues. Deletions cut 5 bases from V and 4 bases from J, with 18 bases between. CDR1 is SQVTM, CDR2 ANQGSEA, per germline.

The rearrangement links TRBV10-3 to TRBJ2-7, with D perhaps matching TRBD1 (6 bases). The CDR3 totals 16 residues. In germline, CDR1 is ENHRY, CDR2 SYGVKD. Deletions cut 6 bases from V and 4 bases from J, with 22 bases between. CDR3 protein: CAIRESGGHGTYEQYF. In DNA form, the CDR3 reads TGTGCCATCAGAGAGAGTGGGGGACATGGTACGTACGAGCAGTACTTC.

The genes are TRBV5-1 and TRBJ2-7; 13 positions agree with TRBD2. CDR1 is SGHRS, CDR2 YFSETQ, per germline. The CDR3 extends over 16 amino acids. Germline trimming cut 6 bases from V and 3 bases from J; bases unmatched to any gene: 9. Written as DNA, the CDR3 is TGCGCCAGCAACCGGGGGACTAGCGGGGACCTCTACGAGCAGTACTTC. It yields the protein CASNRGTSGDLYEQYF.

V is TRBV11-2 and J is TRBJ2-5; 7 bases line up with TRBD1. CDR1 and CDR2 (germline): SGHAT, FQNNGV. This CDR3 has 16 amino acids. Trimming took 5 bases from V and 2 from J; bases not matched to a gene: 11. The DNA of the CDR3 is TGTGCCAGCAGCCCCGATTTAGGGGGCTTACAAGAGACCCAGTACTTC. The encoded protein is CASSPDLGGLQETQYF.

The chain joins TRBV5-6 to TRBJ2-1; a weak D match, TRBD2 (5 bases). The CDR3 has 17 amino acids. V was trimmed by 4 bases and J by 3 bases, leaving 20 bases between them. The germline V gene encodes CDR1 SGHDT and CDR2 YYEEEE. The CDR3: CASSGGSLRSYYNEQFF. DNA for the CDR3: TGTGCCAGCAGCGGAGGCTCTCTCAGGTCCTACTACAATGAGCAGTTCTTC.

This clonotype is a singleton in its sample. The chain links TRBV12-3 or TRBV12-4 to TRBJ2-7; TRBD2 matches at 9 bases. The CDR3 runs to 14 residues. Trimming cost V 6 bases and J 4 bases; bases outside gene matches: 7. CDR3 DNA: TGTGCCAGCAGGGCGGCTAGCGGGACATACGAGCAGTACTTC. It yields the protein CASRAASGTYEQYF.

The chain is built from TRBV4-1 and TRBJ2-1; the D call may be TRBD1 or TRBD2 (5 bases each). The germline gives CDR1 MGHRA, CDR2 YSYEKL. V was cut by 1 base and J by 7 bases, with 20 bases left in between. The CDR3 has 17 residues. The CDR3 loop is CASSQADLGVYRNEQFF. Written as DNA, the CDR3 is TGCGCCAGCAGCCAAGCGGATTTGGGGGTTTACAGGAATGAGCAGTTCTTC.

The chain carries TRBV5-1 and TRBJ2-1; D is possibly TRBD2 (5 bases). V lost 0 bases and J lost 3, with 13 bases in between. The germline V gene has CDR1 SGHRS and CDR2 YFSETQ. There are 16 residues in the CDR3. CDR3 protein: CASSLDEGLDYNEQFF. In DNA, the CDR3 is TGCGCCAGCAGCTTGGACGAGGGCCTGGACTACAATGAGCAGTTCTTC.

The V gene is TRBV10-2, the J gene TRBJ1-5; D is perhaps TRBD1 (6 bases). The CDR3 sequence is 17 residues long. Trimming removed 4 bases at V and 0 bases at J, with 16 bases between. Per the germline V gene, CDR1 is WSHSY and CDR2 is SAAADI. CDR3 bases: TGCGCCAGCAGTGTATTTCCAGGGGTCTATAGCAATCAGCCCCAGCATTTT. This sequence encodes CASSVFPGVYSNQPQHF.

The V gene is TRBV29-1, the J gene TRBJ1-1; TRBD1 matches 7 bases. V gave up 7 bases and J gave up 1 base; unmatched junction bases: 6. From germline, CDR1 is SQVTM and CDR2 ANQGSEA. The CDR3 contains 13 residues. CDR3 in amino acids: CSGDSWGNTEAFF. The CDR3 DNA sequence: TGCAGCGGGGACAGCTGGGGGAACACTGAAGCTTTCTTT.

This rearrangement joins TRBV7-2 to TRBJ1-4; 9 bases align to TRBD1. Trimming removed 3 bases from V and 6 bases from J; junction bases left unmatched: 2. The length of the CDR3 is 14 residues. CDR1 and CDR2 from the germline V gene are SGHTA and FQGNSA. The CDR3 coding sequence is TGTGCCAGCAGCTTCCGGACAGGGGATGAAAAACTGTTTTTT. It encodes CASSFRTGDEKLFF.